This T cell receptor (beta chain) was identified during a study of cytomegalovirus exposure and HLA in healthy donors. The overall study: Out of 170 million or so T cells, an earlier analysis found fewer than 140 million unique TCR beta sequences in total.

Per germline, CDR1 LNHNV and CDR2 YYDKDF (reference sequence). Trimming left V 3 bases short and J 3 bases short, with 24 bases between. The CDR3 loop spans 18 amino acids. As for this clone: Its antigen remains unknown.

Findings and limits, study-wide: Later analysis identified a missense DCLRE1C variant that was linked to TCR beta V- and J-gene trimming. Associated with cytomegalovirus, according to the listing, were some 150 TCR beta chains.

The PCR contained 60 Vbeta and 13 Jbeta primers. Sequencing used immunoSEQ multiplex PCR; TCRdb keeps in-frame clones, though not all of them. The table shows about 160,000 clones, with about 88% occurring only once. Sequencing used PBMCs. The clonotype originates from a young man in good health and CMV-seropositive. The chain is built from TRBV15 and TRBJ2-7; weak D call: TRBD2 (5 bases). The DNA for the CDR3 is TGTGCCACCAGCAGGGGATCTACCAGCAACGGCGGGTACTACGAGCAGTACTTC. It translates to CATSRGSTSNGGYYEQYF.